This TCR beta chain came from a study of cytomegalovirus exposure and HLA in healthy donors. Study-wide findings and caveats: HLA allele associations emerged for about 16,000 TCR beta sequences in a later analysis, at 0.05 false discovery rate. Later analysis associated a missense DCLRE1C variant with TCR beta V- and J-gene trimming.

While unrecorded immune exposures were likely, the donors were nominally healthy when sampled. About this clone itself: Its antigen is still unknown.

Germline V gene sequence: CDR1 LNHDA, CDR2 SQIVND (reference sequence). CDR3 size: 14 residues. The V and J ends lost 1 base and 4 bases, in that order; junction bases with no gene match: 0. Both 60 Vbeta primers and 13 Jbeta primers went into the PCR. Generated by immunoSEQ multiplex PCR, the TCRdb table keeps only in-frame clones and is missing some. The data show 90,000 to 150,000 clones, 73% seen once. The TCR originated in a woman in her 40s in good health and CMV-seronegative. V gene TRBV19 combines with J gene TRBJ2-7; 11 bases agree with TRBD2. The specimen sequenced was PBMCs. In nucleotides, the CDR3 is TGTGCCAGTAGTATAGGGACTAGCGGGTACGAGCAGTACTTC. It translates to CASSIGTSGYEQYF.